These 23 T cell receptor beta chains were all obtained from the same sample, sequenced in a study of T cell changes during pregnancy in multiple sclerosis. Clones were sequenced by immunoSEQ multiplex PCR, and TCRdb holds only the in-frame ones, with some missing. The sample holds tens of thousands of clones, around 92% seen once. The material was peripheral blood, obtained in the third trimester of pregnancy. Every receptor here comes from a female donor with multiple sclerosis, enrolled in a pregnancy study.

The V gene is TRBV21-1, the J gene TRBJ2-4; the D call in the table, TRBD1, was not verified against the DNA. TRBV21-1 is annotated as a pseudogene. The CDR3 consists of 16 residues. CDR3 bases: TGTGCCAGCACCCTCTTCGGGACAGACAACAAAAACATTCAGTACTTC. Translation: CASTLFGTDNKNIQYF.

The V call is TRBV5-1, the J call TRBJ1-1; no reliable D call. Looked up from germline, CDR1 is SGHRS and CDR2 is YFSETQ. Between the trimmed V and J ends, which lost 3 bases and 4 bases, there was a span of 10 bases. This CDR3 comprises 13 residues. The CDR3 protein is CASSSGLGTEAFF. The DNA for the CDR3 is TGCGCCAGCAGCTCGGGTTTGGGCACTGAAGCTTTCTTT.

This clone was detected only a few times. The chain employs TRBV7-6 and TRBJ1-2, with D possibly being TRBD1 (6 bases). The CDR3 contains 15 residues. Germline V gene lookup returns CDR1 SGHVS and CDR2 FNYEAQ. Trimming cost V 4 bases and J 7 bases, with 19 bases left between them. The CDR3 is CASSSDVGGGGGYTF. The CDR3 DNA reads TGTGCCAGCAGCTCAGATGTAGGGGGGGGCGGTGGCTACACCTTC. Full variable domain (outside the CDR3, taken from reference TRBV7-6 and TRBJ1-2): GAGVSQSPRYKVTKRGQDVALRCDPISGHVSLYWYRQALGQGPEFLTYFNYEAQQDKSGLPNDRFSAERPEGSISTLTIQRTEQRDSAMYRCASSSDVGGGGGYTFGSGTRLTVV.

The chain employs TRBV7-9 and TRBJ2-5, with D perhaps TRBD2 (7 bases). The ends were cut back, 0 bases at V and 2 bases at J, with 13 bases in the middle. Per germline, CDR1 SEHNR and CDR2 FQNEAQ (reference sequence). The CDR3 is made up of 16 amino acids. The CDR3 protein is CASSLAVGGRQETQYF. CDR3 bases: TGTGCCAGCAGCTTAGCGGTGGGGGGGCGACAAGAGACCCAGTACTTC.

The chain uses TRBV4-3 and TRBJ2-7; possible D gene TRBD2, 5 bases. Trimming removed 1 base from V and 0 bases from J, with 13 bases in between. The CDR3 extends over 16 amino acids. The germline V gene has CDR1 LGHNA and CDR2 YSLEER. CDR3 sequence: CASSQGVGDGSYEQYF. CDR3 bases: TGCGCCAGCAGCCAAGGGGTGGGAGACGGCTCCTACGAGCAGTACTTC.

The chain is built from TRBV5-1 and TRBJ1-2, with 7 nucleotides matching TRBD1. The CDR3 sequence is 14 residues long. Trimming took 4 bases from V and 0 from J; bases not matched to a gene: 3. Germline-derived CDR1 and CDR2 are SGHRS and YFSETQ. The CDR3: CASSMGQSNYGYTF. The CDR3 region has the DNA TGCGCCAGCAGCATGGGACAGTCTAACTATGGCTACACCTTC.

The chain is built from TRBV5-1 and TRBJ1-2; D is uncertain. V gave up 4 bases and J gave up 4 bases, with 11 bases separating them. Germline V lookup: CDR1 SGHRS, CDR2 YFSETQ. The CDR3 length is 13 residues. The CDR3 region is CASSISDTYGYTF. The CDR3 nucleotides read TGCGCCAGCAGCATCAGCGATACCTATGGCTACACCTTC.

The chain recombines TRBV28 with TRBJ2-7, with 10 bases identical to TRBD2. The CDR3 is 15 amino acids. J lost 1 base, V lost 3 bases, and 3 bases had no gene match. Germline V gene data show CDR1 as MDHEN and CDR2 as SYDVKM. The CDR3 loop reads CASSFGTSVSYEQYF. CDR3 DNA sequence: TGTGCCAGCAGTTTTGGGACTAGCGTTTCCTACGAGCAGTACTTC.

The rearrangement uses TRBV15 and TRBJ2-1; D might be TRBD2 (5 bases). This CDR3 is 14 amino acids long. The germline gives CDR1 LNHNV, CDR2 YYDKDF (reference sequence). V gave up 8 bases and J gave up 6 bases, with 17 bases separating them. The CDR3 DNA follows: TGTGCCACCGAAGTCCGGCTAGCAGGCAATGAGCAGTTCTTC. Residues: CATEVRLAGNEQFF.

This sequence joins TRBV6-1 and TRBJ2-3; tentative D call: TRBD2 (6 bases). Germline lookup yields CDR1 MNHNS and CDR2 SASEGT. CDR3 length: 15 amino acids. The V gene lost 2 bases and the J gene lost 6 bases, with 15 bases spanning the gap. The CDR3 region has the DNA TGTGCCAGCAGTGAACTCCAGGAGGGCTGGGATACGCAGTATTTT. Amino acids: CASSELQEGWDTQYF.

The rearrangement links TRBV4-3 to TRBJ2-2; D may be TRBD2 (5 bases). This CDR3 comprises 15 residues. The V gene lost 4 bases and the J gene lost 1 base, with 10 bases spanning the gap. CDR1 is LGHNA and CDR2 is YSLEER in the germline V gene. The CDR3 region has the DNA TGCGCCAGCAGCCCCCACGCGGGGAACACCGGGGAGCTGTTTTTT. Its protein product is CASSPHAGNTGELFF.

V gene TRBV19 combines with J gene TRBJ1-1; D is ambiguous. Trimming took 3 bases from V and 0 from J, leaving 14 bases between them. This CDR3 is 16 amino acids long. The germline gives CDR1 LNHDA, CDR2 SQIVND (reference sequence). This chain's CDR3 is CASSIPRVMMNTEAFF. Here the CDR3 DNA reads TGTGCCAGTAGTATCCCCCGAGTCATGATGAACACTGAAGCTTTCTTT.

This chain uses TRBV13 with TRBJ2-5; 11 nucleotides align to TRBD2. The J call may be mistaken, given a closer DNA end match to TRBJ2-7. In germline, CDR1 is PRHDT, CDR2 FYEKMQ (reference sequence). This CDR3 is built from 15 residues. DNA of the CDR3: TGTGCCAGCAGTTCAGTAGCGGGAGGGTACTACGAGCAGTACTTC. Amino acid sequence: CASSSVAGGYYEQYF.

The chain combines TRBV5-1 with TRBJ2-3; 15 positions match TRBD2. The CDR3 runs 16 residues. Germline V CDR1 and CDR2: SGHRS, YFSETQ. The junction had 4 bases not matched to a gene; V was cut back by 4 bases and J by 4 bases. The CDR3: CASSTGLAGGSDTQYF. The CDR3 nucleotides are TGCGCCAGCAGCACGGGACTAGCGGGAGGCTCAGATACGCAGTATTTT.

V is TRBV2 and J is TRBJ1-1; 7 bases align to TRBD1. Losses at the gene ends were 5 bases for V and 4 bases for J; bases not matched to a gene: 7. This CDR3 region has 14 residues. Germline assignment: CDR1 SNHLY and CDR2 FYNNEI. For the CDR3, the DNA is TGTGCCAGCAGTCGAACAGGGGTCGGCACTGAAGCTTTCTTT. It is translated as CASSRTGVGTEAFF.

The chain uses TRBV4-3 and TRBJ2-1, with 13 bases identical to TRBD2. Germline V CDR1 and CDR2: LGHNA, YSLEER. The CDR3 is 16 amino acids. Trimming took 4 bases from V and 8 from J; bases not matched to a gene: 8. The CDR3 region has the DNA TGCGCCAGCAGCCCCCAAACTAGCGGGAGGGTCGATGAGCAGTTCTTC. This encodes CASSPQTSGRVDEQFF.

The chain is built from TRBV11-1 and TRBJ2-1, with 9 bases matching TRBD2. The trim removed 2 bases at V and 12 bases at J, leaving 5 bases unmatched. From germline, CDR1 is SGHAT and CDR2 FQDESV (reference sequence). The CDR3 length is 13 residues. The CDR3 spells CASSLLAGGVQFF. In DNA, the CDR3 is TGTGCCAGCAGCTTACTCGCGGGAGGGGTGCAGTTCTTC.

This clone was detected only once. The chain links TRBV9 to TRBJ1-2; the D gene is possibly TRBD1 (6 bases). Germline V gives CDR1 SGDLS, CDR2 YYNGEE. This CDR3 region has 13 residues. Trimming stripped 3 bases from V and 8 bases from J, with 14 bases between. The CDR3 DNA follows: TGTGCCAGCAGCGCACAGGGTATAGACGGCTACACCTTC. Translation gives CASSAQGIDGYTF.

V usage is TRBV7-3 and J usage is TRBJ2-6; D perhaps matches TRBD2 (6 bases). This CDR3 has 15 amino acids. Trimming shortened V by 6 bases and J by 2 bases, and 11 bases separated the two germline ends. Germline CDR1 is SGHTA and CDR2 is FQGTGA. Written as DNA, the CDR3 is TGTGCCAGCAGTTACGGGGGTGCTGGGGCCAACGTCCTGACTTTC. Translated, it gives CASSYGGAGANVLTF.

This clone was seen only once. The chain combines TRBV7-3 with TRBJ2-5, with 7 positions matching TRBD1. CDR3 length: 16 residues. Trimming cost V 5 bases and J 0 bases; bases outside gene matches: 9. The germline gives CDR1 SGHTA, CDR2 FQGTGA. CDR3 amino acids: CASSLNYRGHQETQYF. The CDR3 nucleotides are TGTGCCAGCAGCCTAAACTACAGGGGCCACCAAGAGACCCAGTACTTC.

The CDR3: CATSRDRGGSNQPQHF. CDR3 DNA: TGTGCCACCAGCAGAGATAGGGGAGGAAGCAATCAGCCCCAGCATTTT. The rearrangement links TRBV15 to TRBJ1-5; tentative D call: TRBD1 (5 bases). Deletions cut 0 bases from V and 1 base from J, with 10 bases between. This CDR3 comprises 16 residues. CDR1 and CDR2 from the germline V gene are LNHNV and YYDKDF (reference sequence).

The chain recombines TRBV5-4 with TRBJ2-7; TRBD2 matches at 9 bases. The junction had 1 base not matched to a gene; V was cut back by 2 bases and J by 4 bases. Germline V gene lookup returns CDR1 SGHNT and CDR2 YYREEE (reference sequence). This CDR3 has 13 amino acids. In DNA, the CDR3 is TGTGCCAGCAGCTTTAGCGGGAGTTACGAGCAGTACTTC. The encoded protein is CASSFSGSYEQYF. Filled out from reference TRBV5-4 and TRBJ2-7, the complete variable domain reads ETGVTQSPTHLIKTRGQQVTLRCSSQSGHNTVSWYQQALGQGPQFIFQYYREEENGRGNFPPRFSGLQFPNYSSELNVNALELDDSALYLCASSFSGSYEQYFGPGTRLTVT.

The chain uses TRBV5-1 and TRBJ1-1, with TRBD1 as a possible D gene (5 bases). Between the trimmed V and J ends, which lost 2 bases and 2 bases, there was a span of 7 bases. This CDR3 is 13 amino acids long. The germline V gene has CDR1 SGHRS and CDR2 YFSETQ. The CDR3 loop reads CASSFDSNTEAFF. The CDR3 nucleotides are TGCGCCAGCAGCTTCGACAGTAACACTGAAGCTTTCTTT.